Given below is one T cell receptor (beta chain) in context. This entry comes from a study of cytomegalovirus exposure and HLA in healthy donors. Amplification used 60 Vbeta primers and 13 Jbeta primers. Profiling relied on immunoSEQ multiplex PCR, and the TCRdb table lists in-frame clones only, not all of them. The sample lists 55,000 to 70,000 clones; 77% were seen once. The CDR3 has 13 amino acids. CDR1 is SNHLY, CDR2 FYNNEI, per germline. Trimming cost V 6 bases and J 4 bases; bases outside gene matches: 3. This receptor was identified in a male donor in good health and CMV-seropositive. The sequenced sample was PBMCs. J is TRBJ1-2 and V is TRBV2; 9 nucleotides agree with TRBD1. In nucleotides, the CDR3 is TGTGCCAGCAGGGAACAGGGGGCCTATGGCTACACCTTC. It encodes CASREQGAYGYTF.